This TCR beta chain was sequenced during a study of blood T cell repertoires in COVID-19. Study information: In each case, the material was cDNA or gDNA derived from T cells, B-cell-depleted T cells, or PBMCs.

This CDR3 comprises 18 residues. V shed 4 bases and J 4 bases; nucleotides not matched to a gene: 17. CDR1 and CDR2 from the germline V gene are SGHRS and YFSETQ. Sequencing was performed with immunoSEQ multiplex PCR; in TCRdb, only in-frame clones are kept and a portion is missing. The table lists 70,000 or so clones, 75% to 90% of them singletons. The J gene is TRBJ1-1, the V gene TRBV5-1, with 9 bases aligning to TRBD1. Sequenced: peripheral blood. This receptor was identified in a man aged 30 to 45 with acute or convalescent COVID-19. CDR3 nucleotide sequence: TGCGCCAGCAGCGACCCTACAGGGGGCGGTAAGAGGGGCACTGAAGCTTTCTTT. This sequence encodes CASSDPTGGGKRGTEAFF.